This T cell receptor beta chain was identified in a study of blood T cell repertoires in COVID-19. Study-level background: The United States, Italy and Spain provided the acute and convalescent COVID-19 samples. Sources were T cells, B-cell-depleted T cells, or PBMCs; the material itself was cDNA or gDNA.

TCRdb keeps only in-frame clones here, not all; method: immunoSEQ multiplex PCR. There are 200,000 to 250,000 clones in the sample; 65% to 90% occur only once, and 1.5% to 2% lies in the top ten. The V end lost 2 bases, the J end lost 0 bases, and 5 bases lay between the germline ends. Germline CDR1 and CDR2: LNHDA and SQIVND (reference sequence). This CDR3 is built from 14 residues. Each participant's cohort was designated according to participant-reported clinical history. Each recovered donor of Cohort 3 presented with two negative PCRs, clearance, or symptom resolution. The specimen was PBMCs or T cells enriched from blood (not recorded which). This TCR came from a man aged 40-50 years who had recovered from COVID-19. The chain has TRBV19 and TRBJ2-1; D is perhaps TRBD1 (5 bases). The CDR3 sequence: CASSIQGSYNEQFF. DNA for the CDR3: TGTGCCAGTAGTATACAGGGCTCCTACAATGAGCAGTTCTTC.